This T cell receptor (beta chain) was sequenced during a study of blood T cell repertoires in COVID-19. Study-wide context: Material from acute and convalescent COVID-19 was sourced from the United States, Italy and Spain. The analysed material was cDNA or gDNA that came from T cells, B-cell-depleted T cells, or PBMCs.

V was trimmed by 0 bases and J by 6 bases, leaving 6 bases between them. This CDR3 has 13 amino acids. Germline values: CDR1 LNHNV, CDR2 YYDKDF (reference sequence). Recruited during active infection, patients (from Seattle) were subsequently followed longitudinally. Authors' processing steps: Reference gene primer amplification gave estimated nucleated cell counts. Assay: immunoSEQ multiplex PCR; the TCRdb copy retains only in-frame clones and omits some. The V and J calls and the clone size are those of that table, but D and trimming were determined from the DNA. In the table there are under 450,000 clones, approximately 88% of which are singletons.

The TCR comes from a woman in her forties or fifties with COVID-19, enrolled during active disease. Material: peripheral blood. V and J are TRBV15 and TRBJ1-5; no clear D gene. The CDR3: CATSRDPGQPQHF. CDR3 sequence (DNA): TGTGCCACCAGCAGAGATCCAGGTCAGCCCCAGCATTTT.